A single sample is the source of the 9 T cell receptor beta chains below, sequenced in a study of T cell responses to AZD1222 COVID-19 vaccine listed by TCRdb under 2021. Libraries were constructed by the immunoSEQ multiplex PCR assay. TCRdb provides this immuneACCESS table in a form limited to in-frame rearrangements. Some clones are lacking; in checked studies, under half of them reflect an unresolved V gene, and why the rest are absent is not known. The sample table shows 130,000 to 150,000 clones, and around 90% are seen once. The top ten hold about 4.9% of the sample. The intended sense of this specimen's time point label: about 28 days (+/-7) after the second vaccine dose. In the paper's terms, the treatment or condition label means: meningococcal conjugate vaccine given as trial control. This sample comprised peripheral blood, obtained 28 days after the second dose of the MenACWY control vaccine. These receptors came from an adult who received the MenACWY meningococcal vaccine as a control.

The chain uses TRBV27 and TRBJ1-6, with 8 nucleotides matching TRBD1. The CDR3 is made up of 17 amino acids. Germline V gene sequence: CDR1 MNHEY, CDR2 SMNVEV (reference sequence). The V gene end was trimmed by 1 base and the J gene end by 8 bases; junction bases not matched to a gene: 10. The CDR3 DNA reads TGTGCCAGCAGTTTATTCCACAGGGGGTTTGGGGATTCACCCCTCCACTTT. Amino acids: CASSLFHRGFGDSPLHF.

The V and J genes are TRBV19 and TRBJ1-5; D is perhaps TRBD1 (5 bases). Germline-derived CDR1 and CDR2 are LNHDA and SQIVND (reference sequence). This CDR3 is built from 13 residues. Trimming removed 4 bases at V and 8 bases at J, with 12 bases between. The CDR3 protein is CASSRGRQEPQHF. In DNA form, the CDR3 reads TGTGCCAGTAGTAGGGGACGGCAAGAGCCCCAGCATTTT.

The V and J genes are TRBV9 and TRBJ1-2; no firm D call. Per the germline V gene, CDR1 is SGDLS and CDR2 is YYNGEE. The CDR3 consists of 13 residues. V lost 0 bases to trimming and J lost 5 bases, with 8 bases between them. CDR3 DNA: TGTGCCAGCAGCGTAGACACGAATTATGGCTACACCTTC. As protein: CASSVDTNYGYTF.

V and J are TRBV7-9 and TRBJ2-4; D remains unclear. Germline V CDR1 and CDR2: SEHNR, FQNEAQ (reference sequence). This CDR3 has 13 amino acids. Between the trimmed V and J ends, which lost 1 base and 6 bases, there was a span of 7 bases. The CDR3 reads CASSLGARNIQYF. The CDR3, as DNA: TGTGCCAGCAGCTTAGGTGCGAGAAACATTCAGTACTTC.

This clone occurred once. The rearrangement uses TRBV2 and TRBJ2-5; the match to TRBD2 covers 14 bases. CDR3 length: 15 residues. Germline values: CDR1 SNHLY, CDR2 FYNNEI. Trimming removed 5 bases from V and 2 bases from J; junction bases left unmatched: 1. The CDR3 sequence: CASSRTSGGQETQYF. CDR3 nucleotide sequence: TGTGCCAGCAGTCGGACTAGCGGGGGGCAAGAGACCCAGTACTTC.

V gene TRBV11-3 combines with J gene TRBJ2-1; D ambiguous. Per the germline V gene, CDR1 is SGHNT and CDR2 is YENEEA. The CDR3 is 16 residues long. V was shortened by 2 bases and J by 5 bases, with 16 bases between the two germline ends. The CDR3: CASSLTTAKGNNEQFF. The CDR3 bases are TGTGCCAGCAGCTTAACTACAGCCAAAGGTAACAATGAGCAGTTCTTC.

V is TRBV7-2 and J is TRBJ1-1; D is unresolved. This CDR3 region has 16 residues. Germline V gives CDR1 SGHTA, CDR2 FQGNSA. V was cut by 3 bases and J by 0 bases, with 14 bases left in between. The CDR3 loop reads CASSLDDNRVNTEAFF. In nucleotides, the CDR3 is TGTGCCAGCAGCTTGGACGATAACAGAGTGAACACTGAAGCTTTCTTT. Using reference TRBV7-2 and TRBJ1-1 for the parts outside the CDR3, the full variable domain is GAGVSQSPSNKVTEKGKDVELRCDPISGHTALYWYRQSLGQGLEFLIYFQGNSAPDKSGLPSDRFSAERTGGSVSTLTIQRTQQEDSAVYLCASSLDDNRVNTEAFFGQGTRLTVV.

The V and J genes are TRBV7-2 and TRBJ1-6, with a tentative D call TRBD1 (5 bases). CDR1 and CDR2 from the germline V gene are SGHTA and FQGNSA. The CDR3 contains 15 residues. V lost 3 bases and J 8 bases, leaving 14 bases between the germline ends. CDR3 protein: CASSLGGYRDSPLHF. CDR3 nucleotide sequence: TGTGCCAGCAGCTTGGGGGGGTACCGAGATTCACCCCTCCACTTT.

The chain recombines TRBV13 with TRBJ1-5; D is possibly TRBD1 (5 bases). CDR1 and CDR2 from the germline V gene are PRHDT and FYEKMQ (reference sequence). This CDR3 is 12 amino acids long. The germline V and J ends were trimmed by 5 bases and 8 bases, with 10 bases remaining between them. CDR3 sequence reads: CASSHQGKPQHF. CDR3 coding DNA: TGTGCCAGCAGCCACCAGGGAAAGCCCCAGCATTTT.